Sequencing of this TCR beta chain was carried out in a study of shared clonotypes between healthy human individuals. The authors split each subset's genomic DNA evenly across several immunoSEQ plates. Sequencing used immunoSEQ multiplex PCR; TCRdb keeps in-frame clones, though not all of them. The profile covers around 600,000 clones, with approximately 95% appearing a single time and over 0.1% taken by the ten largest. The CDR3 has 15 amino acids. Trimming took 5 bases from V and 0 from J; bases not matched to a gene: 4. In germline, CDR1 is SEHNR, CDR2 FQNEAQ (reference sequence). Study outcomes and limitations: Sample collection involved blood only; tissue repertoires are likely different. Shared clonotypes: 4.5% to 6% naive CD4, roughly 4% naive CD8, about 2.5% memory CD4, approximately 0.37% memory CD8.

Worth noting for this clone: What it recognizes is unknown.

In the naive CD8 group, cells lacked CD45RO and were positively selected for CCR7, so terminally differentiated effector memory CD45RA+ cells were left out. The TCR sequence derives from a woman aged 30 to 39 in good health. V gene TRBV7-9 combines with J gene TRBJ2-3; 8 positions match TRBD1. The sequenced material came from naive CD8+ T cells sorted from blood. CDR3 nucleotide sequence: TGTGCCAGCAGCCCGAGGACAGGGAGCACAGATACGCAGTATTTT. Translating gives CASSPRTGSTDTQYF.